The 9 T cell receptor beta chains below come from one sample, sequenced in a study of blood T cell repertoires in COVID-19. Data came from immunoSEQ multiplex PCR; TCRdb stores just in-frame clones and leaves some out. Of roughly 260,000 clones in the sample, 75% to 90% were seen once. What was sequenced was PBMCs or T cells enriched from blood (not recorded which). Receptors originate from a woman aged 25 to 39 with acute COVID-19.

The chain carries TRBV28 and TRBJ1-5; 7 nucleotides agree with TRBD1. Germline V lookup: CDR1 MDHEN, CDR2 SYDVKM. The V and J ends lost 5 bases and 1 base, in that order; junction bases with no gene match: 11. This CDR3 has 17 residues. The CDR3 spells CASSLYYRGGSNQPQHF. DNA for the CDR3: TGTGCCAGCAGTCTTTATTACAGGGGCGGGAGCAATCAGCCCCAGCATTTT.

This chain uses TRBV18 with TRBJ1-1, with a possible D match to TRBD1 (6 bases). From germline, CDR1 is KGHSH and CDR2 LQKENI. Trimming removed 3 bases at V and 11 bases at J, with 19 bases between. The CDR3 is 14 amino acids. The CDR3 region is CASSPGAAFGRAFF. CDR3 bases: TGTGCCAGCTCACCGGGGGCAGCGTTTGGTCGGGCTTTCTTT. Full variable domain (outside the CDR3, taken from reference TRBV18 and TRBJ1-1): NAGVMQNPRHLVRRRGQEARLRCSPMKGHSHVYWYRQLPEEGLKFMVYLQKENIIDESGMPKERFSAEFPKEGPSILRIQQVVRGDSAAYFCASSPGAAFGRAFFGQGTRLTVV.

The chain has TRBV10-2 and TRBJ1-2; 11 bases line up with TRBD1. Germline CDR1 WSHSY, CDR2 SAAADI. The V gene end was trimmed by 1 base and the J gene end by 4 bases; junction bases not matched to a gene: 2. The CDR3 loop spans 15 amino acids. The DNA for the CDR3 is TGCGCCAGCAGTGAGTGGACAGGGGGCGGCTATGGCTACACCTTC. Its protein product is CASSEWTGGGYGYTF.

This clone is a singleton in its sample. The CDR3: CASRATYMNTEAFF. As DNA, the CDR3 is TGTGCCAGCAGGGCAACATACATGAACACTGAAGCTTTCTTT. The chain combines TRBV2 with TRBJ1-1; D not certain. Trimming left V 6 bases short and J 0 bases short, with 11 bases between. The length of the CDR3 is 14 residues. From germline, CDR1 is SNHLY and CDR2 FYNNEI.

The chain joins TRBV4-3 to TRBJ1-1, with D maybe TRBD1 (5 bases). V was pared by 4 bases and J by 0 bases, with 6 bases between. There are 13 residues in the CDR3. From germline, CDR1 is LGHNA and CDR2 YSLEER. CDR3 nucleotide sequence: TGCGCCAGCAGCCCGGGGGTGAACACTGAAGCTTTCTTT. Protein: CASSPGVNTEAFF.

This chain connects TRBV4-3 to TRBJ2-1; 9 bases match TRBD2. The trim removed 4 bases at V and 7 bases at J, leaving 11 bases unmatched. Germline lookup yields CDR1 LGHNA and CDR2 YSLEER. The CDR3 contains 16 residues. The CDR3 coding sequence is TGCGCCAGCAGCCTGAGGTGGGAGCGGGAGGCAAATGAGCAGTTCTTC. This gives the protein CASSLRWEREANEQFF.

The V and J genes are TRBV7-3 and TRBJ2-1, with a possible D match to TRBD1 (6 bases). CDR3 size: 15 residues. With 1 base removed from V and 8 bases from J, the gap between germline ends came to 15 bases. Germline assignment: CDR1 SGHTA and CDR2 FQGTGA. The CDR3 DNA reads as TGTGCCAGCAGCTTAAGCGGACAGAGCAGAGATGAGCAGTTCTTC. Its protein is CASSLSGQSRDEQFF. Together with reference TRBV7-3 and TRBJ2-1, the CDR3 gives the full variable domain: GAGVSQTPSNKVTEKGKYVELRCDPISGHTALYWYRQSLGQGPEFLIYFQGTGAADDSGLPNDRFFAVRPEGSVSTLKIQRTERGDSAVYLCASSLSGQSRDEQFFGPGTRLTVL.

This chain links TRBV5-4 with TRBJ2-6; 11 bases match TRBD1. The CDR3 runs to 19 residues. Germline CDR1 reads SGHNT; CDR2 reads YYREEE (reference sequence). V lost 3 bases, J lost 2 bases, and 10 bases stayed unmatched. DNA for the CDR3: TGTGCCAGCAGCTATAGGACAGGGGGCATTCTCGCTGGGGCCAACGTCCTGACTTTC. It translates to CASSYRTGGILAGANVLTF.

The chain combines TRBV6-1 with TRBJ2-7; 9 nucleotides align to TRBD1. CDR3 size: 17 residues. The ends lost 4 bases at V and 6 bases at J; junction bases unmatched: 16. Germline CDR1 is MNHNS and CDR2 is SASEGT. The CDR3 nucleotides are TGTGCCAGCAGTGGACTCCCCCGGGACAGGGTTTGGGGCGAGCAGTACTTC. Translating it yields CASSGLPRDRVWGEQYF.